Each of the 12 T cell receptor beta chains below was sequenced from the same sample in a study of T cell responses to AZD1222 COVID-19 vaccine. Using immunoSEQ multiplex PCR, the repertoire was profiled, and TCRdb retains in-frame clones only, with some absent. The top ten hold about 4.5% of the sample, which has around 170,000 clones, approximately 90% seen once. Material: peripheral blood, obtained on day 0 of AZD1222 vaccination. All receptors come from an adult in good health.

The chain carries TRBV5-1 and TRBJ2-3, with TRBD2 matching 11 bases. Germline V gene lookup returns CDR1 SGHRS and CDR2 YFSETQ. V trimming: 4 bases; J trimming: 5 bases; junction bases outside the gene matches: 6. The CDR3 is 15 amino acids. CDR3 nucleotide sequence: TGCGCCAGCAGCCTACTAGCGGGAGTCGGAGATACGCAGTATTTT. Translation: CASSLLAGVGDTQYF.

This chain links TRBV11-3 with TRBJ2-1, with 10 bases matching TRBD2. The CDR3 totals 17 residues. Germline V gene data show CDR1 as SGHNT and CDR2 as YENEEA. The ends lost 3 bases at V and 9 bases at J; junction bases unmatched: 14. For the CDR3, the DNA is TGTGCCAGCAGCTTTTCGGTCCGGCTAGCGGGAGAGGGTGAGCAGTTCTTC. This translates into CASSFSVRLAGEGEQFF.

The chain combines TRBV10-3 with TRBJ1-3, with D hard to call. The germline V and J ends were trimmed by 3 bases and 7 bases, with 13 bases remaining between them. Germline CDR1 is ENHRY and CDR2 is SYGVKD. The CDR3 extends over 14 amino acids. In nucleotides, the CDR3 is TGTGCCATCAGTGATAGGTTGTTAAGGAACACCATATATTTT. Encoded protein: CAISDRLLRNTIYF.

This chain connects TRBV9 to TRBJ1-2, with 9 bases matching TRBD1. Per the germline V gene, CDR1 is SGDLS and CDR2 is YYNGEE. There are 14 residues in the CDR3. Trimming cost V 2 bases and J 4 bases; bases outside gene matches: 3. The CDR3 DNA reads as TGTGCCAGCAGCGTCGGGACAGGGTCCTATGGCTACACCTTC. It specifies CASSVGTGSYGYTF.

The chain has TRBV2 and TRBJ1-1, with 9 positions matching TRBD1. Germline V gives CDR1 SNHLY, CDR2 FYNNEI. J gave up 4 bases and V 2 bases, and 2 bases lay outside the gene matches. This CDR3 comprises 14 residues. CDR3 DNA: TGTGCCAGCAGTGAATCGACAGGGGGCACTGAAGCTTTCTTT. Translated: CASSESTGGTEAFF. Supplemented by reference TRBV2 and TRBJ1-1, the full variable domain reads EPEVTQTPSHQVTQMGQEVILRCVPISNHLYFYWYRQILGQKVEFLVSFYNNEISEKSEIFDDQFSVERPDGSNFTLKIRSTKLEDSAMYFCASSESTGGTEAFFGQGTRLTVV.

CDR3 sequence: CASSPIGNQLTDTQYF. The CDR3 DNA is TGCGCCAGCAGCCCGATCGGGAACCAACTCACAGATACGCAGTATTTT. The chain uses TRBV5-1 and TRBJ2-3; D may be TRBD2 (5 bases). CDR3 length equals 16 residues. V was shortened by 4 bases and J by 2 bases, with 17 bases between the two germline ends. CDR1 SGHRS and CDR2 YFSETQ come from the germline V gene.

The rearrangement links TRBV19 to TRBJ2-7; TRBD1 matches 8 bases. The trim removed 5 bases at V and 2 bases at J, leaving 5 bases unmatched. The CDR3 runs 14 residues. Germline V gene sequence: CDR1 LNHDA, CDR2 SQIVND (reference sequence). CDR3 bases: TGTGCCAGTAGTCCCAGGGGGCTGGCCTACGAGCAGTACTTC. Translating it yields CASSPRGLAYEQYF.

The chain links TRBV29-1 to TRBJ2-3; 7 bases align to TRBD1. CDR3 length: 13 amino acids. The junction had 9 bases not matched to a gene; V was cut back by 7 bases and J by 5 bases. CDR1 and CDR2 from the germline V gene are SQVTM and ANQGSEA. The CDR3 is CSADRDPVDTQYF. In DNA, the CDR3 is TGCAGCGCAGACAGGGATCCCGTAGATACGCAGTATTTT.

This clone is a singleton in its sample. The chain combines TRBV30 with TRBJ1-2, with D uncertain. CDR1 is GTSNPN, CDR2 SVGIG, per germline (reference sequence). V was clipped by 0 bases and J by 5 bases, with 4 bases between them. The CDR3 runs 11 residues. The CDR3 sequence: CAWSVEYGYTF. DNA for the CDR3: TGTGCCTGGAGTGTGGAGTATGGCTACACCTTC.

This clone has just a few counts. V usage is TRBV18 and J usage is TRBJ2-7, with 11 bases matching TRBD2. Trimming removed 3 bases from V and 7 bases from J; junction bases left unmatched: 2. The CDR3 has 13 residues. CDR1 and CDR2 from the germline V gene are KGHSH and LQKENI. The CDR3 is CASSPGLAEEQYF. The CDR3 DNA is TGTGCCAGCTCACCGGGACTAGCGGAAGAGCAGTACTTC.

Here the CDR3 reads CAISPGPSYNEQFF. The CDR3 DNA reads as TGTGCCATCAGCCCGGGTCCCTCCTACAATGAGCAGTTCTTC. The chain employs TRBV10-3 and TRBJ2-1; D is ambiguous. The V end lost 6 bases, the J end lost 0 bases, and 9 bases lay between the germline ends. This CDR3 has 14 residues. Germline V gene lookup returns CDR1 ENHRY and CDR2 SYGVKD.

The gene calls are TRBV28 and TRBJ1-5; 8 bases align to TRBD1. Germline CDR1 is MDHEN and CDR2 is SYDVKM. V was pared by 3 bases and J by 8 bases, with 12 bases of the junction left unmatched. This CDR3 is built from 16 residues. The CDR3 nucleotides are TGTGCCAGCAGTTTCGGGGCAGGGGGCCCCGGAGAGCCCCAGCATTTT. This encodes CASSFGAGGPGEPQHF. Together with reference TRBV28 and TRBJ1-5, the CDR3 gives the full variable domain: DVKVTQSSRYLVKRTGEKVFLECVQDMDHENMFWYRQDPGLGLRLIYFSYDVKMKEKGDIPEGYSVSREKKERFSLILESASTNQTSMYLCASSFGAGGPGEPQHFGDGTRLSIL.